These 20 T cell receptor beta chains were sequenced from one sample in a study of CD8+ T cells in alopecia areata. cDNA reverse transcribed from extracted RNA served as the sequencing template. Assay used: immunoSEQ multiplex PCR; TCRdb lists only in-frame clones, some missing. The data show fewer than 150,000 clones, around two fifths seen once. The sequenced sample was CD4+ T cells sorted from blood. These TCRs come from a human donor with alopecia areata.

The J gene is TRBJ2-7, the V gene TRBV29-1; no definite D call. The germline V and J ends were trimmed by 2 bases and 5 bases, with 19 bases remaining between them. Germline CDR1 is SQVTM and CDR2 is ANQGSEA. The CDR3 length is 15 residues. Here the CDR3 DNA reads TGCAGCGTTGAACCACCACGTGTTGTATCTCACGAGCAGTACTTC. This codes for CSVEPPRVVSHEQYF.

The chain employs TRBV20-1 and TRBJ2-7; D perhaps matches TRBD2 (5 bases). The germline gives CDR1 DFQATT, CDR2 SNEGSKA (reference sequence). The CDR3 contains 11 residues. V lost 6 bases to trimming and J lost 4 bases, with 10 bases between them. This chain's CDR3 is CSAESGYEQYF. CDR3 in DNA: TGCAGTGCCGAGAGCGGTTACGAGCAGTACTTC.

This clone has a handful of counts. CDR3 protein: CSVASTQRGEQYF. The CDR3 DNA sequence: TGCAGCGTTGCGTCGACCCAACGGGGCGAGCAGTACTTC. The rearrangement joins TRBV29-1 to TRBJ2-7; D is possibly TRBD2 (5 bases). The CDR3 is made up of 13 amino acids. Trimming cost V 4 bases and J 6 bases, with 16 bases left between them. Germline V CDR1 and CDR2: SQVTM, ANQGSEA.

This clone was seen only a few times. The chain employs TRBV7-8 and TRBJ2-2, with D perhaps TRBD1 (5 bases). This CDR3 is 13 amino acids long. Trimming removed 3 bases at V and 4 bases at J, with 6 bases between. Germline V gene data show CDR1 as SGHVS and CDR2 as FQNEAQ. The CDR3 DNA reads TGTGCCAGCAGCTTGACAGCCACCGGGGAGCTGTTTTTT. Translated, it gives CASSLTATGELFF.

This clone was counted between two and nine times. The V call is TRBV9, the J call TRBJ1-5; D uncertain. From germline, CDR1 is SGDLS and CDR2 YYNGEE. Deletions cut 0 bases from V and 6 bases from J, with 7 bases between. This CDR3 has 13 residues. The CDR3 nucleotides are TGTGCCAGCAGCGTAGACGGAGGTCAGCCCCAGCATTTT. It translates to CASSVDGGQPQHF.

The V and J genes are TRBV10-3 and TRBJ2-1; either TRBD1 or TRBD2 may supply D (6 bases each). CDR1 is ENHRY, CDR2 SYGVKD, per germline. CDR3 length: 19 residues. Trimming took 8 bases from V and 5 from J, leaving 31 bases between them. The CDR3 nucleotides are TGTGCCATCGGGTCGGGGGCCTGGGCCAGGGGTCAAAGACACAATGAGCAGTTCTTC. This codes for CAIGSGAWARGQRHNEQFF.

This clone was found a few times. This sequence joins TRBV29-1 and TRBJ2-2; D remains unclear. V lost 4 bases and J 1 base, leaving 10 bases between the germline ends. This CDR3 has 14 amino acids. Germline CDR1 SQVTM, CDR2 ANQGSEA. The DNA for the CDR3 is TGCAGCGTTGGTGGAAGGGAGAACACCGGGGAGCTGTTTTTT. This gives the protein CSVGGRENTGELFF.

The rearrangement links TRBV13 to TRBJ2-5; 8 nucleotides align to TRBD2. V was clipped by 3 bases and J by 7 bases; unmatched bases: 7. Looked up from germline, CDR1 is PRHDT and CDR2 is FYEKMQ (reference sequence). The CDR3 length is 14 residues. This chain's CDR3 is CASSFSGTSRTQYF. For the CDR3, the DNA is TGTGCCAGCAGCTTCTCCGGGACTAGTCGGACCCAGTACTTC.

V usage is TRBV2 and J usage is TRBJ2-3; TRBD2 agrees at 8 bases. The CDR3 has 15 residues. The germline gives CDR1 SNHLY, CDR2 FYNNEI. Losses at the gene ends were 6 bases for V and 2 bases for J; bases not matched to a gene: 7. CDR3 sequence reads: CASSWTSPNTDTQYF. CDR3 nucleotide sequence: TGTGCCAGCAGCTGGACTAGCCCGAACACAGATACGCAGTATTTT.

J is TRBJ2-1 and V is TRBV5-1, with 9 bases identical to TRBD1. The CDR3 sequence is 14 residues long. Germline loops: CDR1 SGHRS, CDR2 YFSETQ. The ends lost 2 bases at V and 6 bases at J; junction bases unmatched: 3. CDR3 coding DNA: TGCGCCAGCAGCTTCCAGGGACAGGGCAATGAGCAGTTCTTC. It yields the protein CASSFQGQGNEQFF.

This clone was recorded a few times. This sequence joins TRBV7-9 and TRBJ2-5, with 12 bases that match TRBD2. Germline CDR1 is SEHNR and CDR2 is FQNEAQ (reference sequence). The length of the CDR3 is 16 residues. V shed 5 bases, J shed 0 bases, and the junction held 4 bases outside the gene matches. CDR3 amino acids: CASSPGTSGYQETQYF. DNA of the CDR3: TGTGCCAGCAGCCCCGGGACTAGCGGGTACCAAGAGACCCAGTACTTC.

V usage is TRBV11-3 and J usage is TRBJ2-1; D is unclear. The CDR3 has 11 residues. Germline V gives CDR1 SGHNT, CDR2 YENEEA. Trimming took off 0 bases at V and 11 bases at J, with 5 bases between the two ends. CDR3 sequence: CASSLEWKQFF. CDR3 coding DNA: TGTGCCAGCAGCTTAGAGTGGAAGCAGTTCTTC.

There are a few counts of this clone. The chain recombines TRBV4-2 with TRBJ2-1; maybe TRBD2 (6 bases). Trimming pared 4 bases from V and 4 bases from J, leaving 20 bases between. CDR3 length: 17 residues. In germline, CDR1 is LGHNA, CDR2 YNFKEQ. CDR3 DNA sequence: TGTGCCAGCAGCCCCAGACTAGTGGGTGGGGGTTACAATGAGCAGTTCTTC. Its protein product is CASSPRLVGGGYNEQFF.

This clone has just a few counts. This chain connects TRBV7-2 to TRBJ2-1; 9 nucleotides align to TRBD2. V was clipped by 8 bases and J by 3 bases; unmatched bases: 5. This CDR3 has 14 amino acids. Germline V CDR1 and CDR2: SGHTA, FQGNSA. Here the CDR3 reads CASAGGHFYNEQFF. The CDR3 DNA is TGTGCCAGCGCGGGAGGGCATTTCTACAATGAGCAGTTCTTC. Based on the CDR3 plus reference TRBV7-2 and TRBJ2-1, the full variable domain is GAGVSQSPSNKVTEKGKDVELRCDPISGHTALYWYRQSLGQGLEFLIYFQGNSAPDKSGLPSDRFSAERTGGSVSTLTIQRTQQEDSAVYLCASAGGHFYNEQFFGPGTRLTVL.

CDR3 in DNA: TGTGCCAGCAGCCGGGACAACGTCCGCACAGATACGCAGTATTTT. Protein sequence: CASSRDNVRTDTQYF. The chain recombines TRBV6-5 with TRBJ2-3, with D possibly TRBD1 on 6 matching bases. Germline CDR1 and CDR2: MNHEY and SVGAGI. CDR3 length: 15 residues. Trimming removed 6 bases from V and 1 base from J, with 14 bases in between.

The chain carries TRBV9 and TRBJ2-3; TRBD2 agrees at 7 bases. Trimming at V came to 2 bases and at J to 9 bases, leaving 6 bases not matched to a gene. CDR3 length: 13 residues. Per the germline V gene, CDR1 is SGDLS and CDR2 is YYNGEE. CDR3 loop: CASSVSGGYTQYF. CDR3 coding DNA: TGTGCCAGCAGCGTCTCCGGGGGGTACACGCAGTATTTT. The entire variable domain, with the rest obtained from reference TRBV9 and TRBJ2-3, is as follows: DSGVTQTPKHLITATGQRVTLRCSPRSGDLSVYWYQQSLDQGLQFLIQYYNGEERAKGNILERFSAQQFPDLHSELNLSSLELGDSALYFCASSVSGGYTQYFGPGTRLTVL.

CDR3 amino acids: CASKTMGYKNIQYF. The CDR3 nucleotides read TGTGCCAGCAAGACGATGGGGTACAAAAACATTCAGTACTTC. The chain uses TRBV13 and TRBJ2-4; D not resolved. This CDR3 comprises 14 residues. V was cut by 7 bases and J by 3 bases, with 13 bases left in between. Germline lookup yields CDR1 PRHDT and CDR2 FYEKMQ (reference sequence).

The chain couples TRBV7-2 to TRBJ2-7; 9 bases line up with TRBD1. The germline CDR1 and CDR2 sequences are SGHTA and FQGNSA. J lost 1 base, V lost 5 bases, and 6 bases had no gene match. The CDR3 has 15 residues. CDR3 loop: CASSPPGTGSYEQYF. The CDR3 DNA sequence: TGTGCCAGCAGCCCCCCCGGGACAGGGTCCTACGAGCAGTACTTC. The whole variable domain, remainder taken from reference TRBV7-2 and TRBJ2-7, is GAGVSQSPSNKVTEKGKDVELRCDPISGHTALYWYRQSLGQGLEFLIYFQGNSAPDKSGLPSDRFSAERTGGSVSTLTIQRTQQEDSAVYLCASSPPGTGSYEQYFGPGTRLTVT.

This chain uses TRBV4-3 with TRBJ2-3; no clear D gene. The CDR3 sequence is 14 residues long. Germline CDR1 reads LGHNA; CDR2 reads YSLEER. Deletions cut 0 bases from V and 1 base from J, with 5 bases between. Written as DNA, the CDR3 is TGCGCCAGCAGCCAAGAACCGGGCACAGATACGCAGTATTTT. Protein: CASSQEPGTDTQYF.

This clone has only a few counts. J is TRBJ2-1 and V is TRBV30; TRBD2 agrees at 13 bases. Trimming at V came to 4 bases and at J to 6 bases, leaving 6 bases not matched to a gene. The germline V gene has CDR1 GTSNPN and CDR2 SVGIG (reference sequence). CDR3 length: 15 residues. The CDR3 here is CAWTTSGRPPNEQFF. In DNA, the CDR3 is TGTGCCTGGACGACTAGCGGGAGGCCCCCCAATGAGCAGTTCTTC.